A selection of T cell receptor beta chains follows, all from one sample in a study of human thymus T cells. Sequencing used immunoSEQ multiplex PCR; TCRdb keeps in-frame clones, though not all of them. Of around 45,000 clones detected, 85% to 95% appear once; the ten largest clones hold 0.15% to 0.2%. The sequenced sample was blood. These TCRs come from a girl under three years old with a congenital heart defect but otherwise immunologically healthy. CDR3s include the opening cysteine and the closing phenylalanine or tryptophan. A D gene is named only where the DNA matches it firmly. Clone size is stated in some rows and not others, as once, few, many or a class when expanded.

J	V	size	D	DNA	CDR3
TRBJ2-6	TRBV2	.	.	TGTGCCAGCAGTGACCCCCCTGGGGCCAACGTCCTGACTTTC	CASSDPPGANVLTF
TRBJ1-1	TRBV2	few	.	TGTGCCAGCAGTGAAACGGGATTTAACACTGAAGCTTTCTTT	CASSETGFNTEAFF
TRBJ2-5	TRBV11-2	.	.	TGTGCCAGCAGCTTCCAGGGGAGTAAGCAAGAGACCCAGTACTTC	CASSFQGSKQETQYF
TRBJ2-5	TRBV4-2	.	.	TGTGCCAGCAGCCCCATTGAGGCGGGCCCCCAAGAGACCCAGTACTTC	CASSPIEAGPQETQYF
TRBJ2-7	TRBV30	.	.	TGTGCCTGGGGTAGCAACTCCTACGAGCAGTACTTC	CAWGSNSYEQYF
TRBJ1-1	TRBV5-1	.	.	TGCGCCAGCAGCTTGGGGGCAGCCACAGGGTGGATCACTGAAGCTTTCTTT	CASSLGAATGWITEAFF
TRBJ2-5	TRBV29-1	.	.	TGCAGCGTTGGGCGGGGGCAACAAGAAACCCAGTACTTC	CSVGRGQQETQYF
TRBJ2-7	TRBV5-4	.	TRBD2	TGTGCCAGCAGCTCGGGGACTAGCGCCTACGAGCAGTACTTC	CASSSGTSAYEQYF
TRBJ2-7	TRBV19	once	.	TGTGCCAGTAGTCCCGGGGGAGGAGCCACGTACGAGCAGTACTTC	CASSPGGGATYEQYF
TRBJ2-5	TRBV5-4	.	.	TGTGCCAGCAGCCGGCGGGCGGGGGAGACCCAGTACTTC	CASSRRAGETQYF
TRBJ2-3	TRBV5-4	.	.	TGTGCCAGCAGCCCCCGGACAGCAGATACGCAGTATTTT	CASSPRTADTQYF
TRBJ2-7	TRBV6-1	.	.	TGTGCCAGCGGCCCTAGGTACTTC	CASGPRYF
TRBJ2-5	TRBV27	.	.	TGTGCCAGCAGTACCTCGACCCCGGCCCAGAGGGAGACCCAGTACTTC	CASSTSTPAQRETQYF
TRBJ1-5	TRBV4-2	few	.	TGTGCCAGCAGCCAGTCCGAGTCGGGACCCCAGCATTTT	CASSQSESGPQHF
TRBJ1-1	TRBV7-2	once	TRBD1	TGTGCCACCGGGACAGACCCTATGAACACTGAAGCTTTCTTT	CATGTDPMNTEAFF
TRBJ1-2	TRBV5-4	.	TRBD1	TGTGCCAGCAGCTTGAAAGGGACAGCCCTAGGCAACTATGGCTACACCTTC	CASSLKGTALGNYGYTF
TRBJ2-7	TRBV15	.	TRBD1	TGTGCCACCAGCACACGAACAGGGGGTGGGCAGTACTTC	CATSTRTGGGQYF
TRBJ2-5	TRBV5-8	few	.	TGTGCCAGCAGCTTGGTGGGCGGAAAGACCCAGTACTTC	CASSLVGGKTQYF
TRBJ1-4	TRBV19	.	.	TGTGCCAGTAGTACGTGGGCTAATGAAAAACTGTTTTTT	CASSTWANEKLFF
TRBJ2-1	TRBV18	.	TRBD2	TGTGCCAGCTCACCACCACTAGCGGCCTCCTACAATGAGCAGTTCTTC	CASSPPLAASYNEQFF
TRBJ2-3	TRBV9	.	TRBD2	TGTGCCAGCAGCAGATCGAGCAGCGGGAGGGTGCCAGATACGCAGTATTTT	CASSRSSSGRVPDTQYF
TRBJ1-2	TRBV19	.	TRBD1	TGTGCCAGTAGTATCGAGCAGGGGGTGAGCTATGGCTACACCTTC	CASSIEQGVSYGYTF
TRBJ2-5	TRBV7-8	.	TRBD2	TGTGCCAGCAGCTTATGGACTAGCGGAGTCCAAGAGACCCAGTACTTC	CASSLWTSGVQETQYF
TRBJ2-2	TRBV7-2	.	.	TGTGCCAGCAGCCTAAGGGGAACGAATCGGAACACCGGGGAGCTGTTTTTT	CASSLRGTNRNTGELFF
TRBJ2-1	TRBV30	.	.	TGTGCCTGGTGGGGGCTAGAGGGGAGAGATGAGCAGTTCTTC	CAWWGLEGRDEQFF
TRBJ1-1	TRBV25-1	.	.	TGTGCCAGCAGCGGGATAAAGGAAGCTTTCTTT	CASSGIKEAFF
TRBJ2-7	TRBV18	.	.	TGTGCCAGCTCACCACGGCTAGAGCACGAGCAGTACTTC	CASSPRLEHEQYF
TRBJ1-4	TRBV7-2	.	.	TGTGCCAGCAGCTTCGGGGGGGTAGTCGAAAAACTGTTTTTT	CASSFGGVVEKLFF
TRBJ2-7	TRBV6-1	.	.	TGTGCCAGCAGAAGGATCCTATCCTACGAGCAGTACTTC	CASRRILSYEQYF
TRBJ1-5	TRBV7-7	.	TRBD1	TGTGCTAGCAGCTTTGGACAGGGCTATAGCAATCAGCCCCAGCATTTT	CASSFGQGYSNQPQHF
TRBJ2-7	TRBV5-1	.	.	TGCGCCAGCAGCTTGGCCGGGGAGAACTCCTACGAGCAGTACTTC	CASSLAGENSYEQYF
TRBJ2-3	TRBV7-9	.	.	TGTGCCAGCAGCTTAGGGGATTATAGCACAGATACGCAGTATTTT	CASSLGDYSTDTQYF